This TCR beta chain originates from a study of T-cell memory formation after mild COVID-19. TCRdb ran MiXCR on the 5' RACE reads and lists one entry per CDR3 protein. The sample consists of hundreds of thousands of distinct CDR3 sequences, roughly 20% of them appearing once. This clonotype was counted between two and nine times. CDR3 length equals 13 residues. The germline gives CDR1 KGHDR, CDR2 SFDVKD. Between the trimmed V and J ends, which lost 10 bases and 3 bases, there was a span of 14 bases. The origin of this receptor is an adult woman who had mild COVID-19 (a few samples of this study predate the infection). Cell type and time point are not known. The chain has TRBV24-1 and TRBJ1-1; a possible D gene is TRBD1 (5 bases). Sequencing input: PBMCs or a T cell subset sorted from them (not recorded which). The CDR3 spells CATGGREDTEAFF. The CDR3 nucleotides read TGTGCCACGGGGGGGAGGGAGGACACTGAAGCTTTCTTT.